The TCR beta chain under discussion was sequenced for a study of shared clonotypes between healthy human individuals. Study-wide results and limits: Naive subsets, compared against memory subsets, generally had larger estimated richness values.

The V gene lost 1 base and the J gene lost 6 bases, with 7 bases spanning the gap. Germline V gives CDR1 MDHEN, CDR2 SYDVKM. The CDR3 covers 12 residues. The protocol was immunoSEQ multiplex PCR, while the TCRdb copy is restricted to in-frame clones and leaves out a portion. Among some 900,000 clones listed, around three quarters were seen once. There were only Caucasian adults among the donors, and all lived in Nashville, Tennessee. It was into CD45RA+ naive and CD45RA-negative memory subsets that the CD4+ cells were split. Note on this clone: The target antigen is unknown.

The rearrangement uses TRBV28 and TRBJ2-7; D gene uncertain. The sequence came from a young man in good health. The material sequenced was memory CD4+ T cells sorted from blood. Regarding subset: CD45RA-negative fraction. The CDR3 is CASSLLVAEQYF. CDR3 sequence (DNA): TGTGCCAGCAGTTTATTGGTGGCCGAGCAGTACTTC.